The 13 T cell receptor beta chains given below trace back to one sample, sequenced in a study of regulatory T cells in long-lasting Graves disease. The TCR beta library used iRepertoire HTBI primers with Arm-PCR amplification of CDR3. MiXCR was run by TCRdb on the multiplex PCR reads, yielding one entry per CDR3 protein. Here the sample spans hundreds of thousands of distinct CDR3 sequences, less than 20% being singletons. This sample's time point: newly diagnosed GD, antithyroid drugs for less than 3 months. Scientists built the TCR library using RNA that was extracted from PBMCs. The sample was peripheral blood mononuclear cells (PBMCs), taken at new diagnosis, from a patient treated with antithyroid drugs. These receptors all stem from a female donor with Graves disease.

This chain joins TRBV4-1 and TRBJ2-1, with 7 bases fitting TRBD1. The V and J ends lost 0 bases and 6 bases, in that order; junction bases with no gene match: 14. This CDR3 is 18 amino acids long. CDR1 is MGHRA and CDR2 is YSYEKL in the germline V gene. This CDR3 is CASSQDVLRGTVSNEQFF. The CDR3 region has the DNA TGCGCCAGCAGCCAAGATGTCCTTCGTGGGACAGTCTCCAATGAGCAGTTCTTC.

This clonotype came up many times. The chain employs TRBV20-1 and TRBJ2-1, with D tentatively TRBD2 (6 bases). V was clipped by 6 bases and J by 7 bases, with 13 bases between them. The length of the CDR3 is 12 residues. Germline loops: CDR1 DFQATT, CDR2 SNEGSKA (reference sequence). The CDR3 DNA reads as TGCAGTGCACGGAGGGGCACGAATGAGCAGTTCTTC. Protein sequence: CSARRGTNEQFF.

This clonotype was detected many times. The chain has TRBV7-9 and TRBJ2-1; TRBD2 aligns across 9 bases. The germline V gene encodes CDR1 SEHNR and CDR2 FQNEAQ (reference sequence). V lost 2 bases and J lost 5; bases outside the gene matches: 1. The CDR3 consists of 14 residues. CDR3 protein: CASSLRTSDNEQFF. The CDR3 nucleotides read TGTGCCAGCAGCTTAAGGACTAGCGACAATGAGCAGTTCTTC.

The chain recombines TRBV19 with TRBJ1-5; D is unclear. Trimming pared 3 bases from V and 0 bases from J, leaving 6 bases between. In germline, CDR1 is LNHDA, CDR2 SQIVND (reference sequence). CDR3 length: 14 residues. Here the CDR3 DNA reads TGTGCCAGTAGTATGTACTATAGCAATCAGCCCCAGCATTTT. Its translation: CASSMYYSNQPQHF.

This rearrangement joins TRBV9 to TRBJ2-6, with TRBD1 identical over 12 bases. CDR3 size: 16 residues. Germline V CDR1 and CDR2: SGDLS, YYNGEE. Trimming at V came to 5 bases and at J to 4 bases, leaving 4 bases not matched to a gene. Written as DNA, the CDR3 is TGTGCCAGCAGGGGACAGGGGGCGATGGGGGCCAACGTCCTGACTTTC. Translation gives CASRGQGAMGANVLTF.

This clonotype has ten or more counts. This chain joins TRBV9 and TRBJ1-2, with 7 bases matching TRBD1. The CDR3 covers 17 residues. With 2 bases clipped from V and 0 bases from J, the junction kept 10 bases outside the gene matches. The germline gives CDR1 SGDLS, CDR2 YYNGEE. CDR3 bases: TGTGCCAGCAGCGTCGACCCTAGGACAGGTTCTAACTATGGCTACACCTTC. It translates to CASSVDPRTGSNYGYTF. Complete variable domain (other parts from reference TRBV9 and TRBJ1-2): DSGVTQTPKHLITATGQRVTLRCSPRSGDLSVYWYQQSLDQGLQFLIQYYNGEERAKGNILERFSAQQFPDLHSELNLSSLELGDSALYFCASSVDPRTGSNYGYTFGSGTRLTVV.

This clonotype was counted only a few times. V and J are TRBV7-9 and TRBJ2-3, with D possibly being TRBD2 (6 bases). Germline V CDR1 and CDR2: SEHNR, FQNEAQ (reference sequence). V lost 5 bases, J lost 5 bases, and 14 bases lay in between. This CDR3 is built from 14 residues. The CDR3, as DNA: TGTGCCAGCAGCCCGACACCCGGGGGAGATACGCAGTATTTT. This translates into CASSPTPGGDTQYF.

V and J are TRBV11-2 and TRBJ2-5; 9 bases line up with TRBD1. The germline V gene encodes CDR1 SGHAT and CDR2 FQNNGV. V shed 5 bases and J 1 base; nucleotides not matched to a gene: 17. There are 19 residues in the CDR3. Here the CDR3 reads CASSPSQGARGFGQETQYF. CDR3 nucleotide sequence: TGTGCCAGCAGCCCTTCACAGGGGGCGAGGGGATTTGGCCAAGAGACCCAGTACTTC.

This clonotype was counted at least ten times. The chain recombines TRBV11-2 with TRBJ2-1, with TRBD1 identical over 8 bases. Germline loops: CDR1 SGHAT, CDR2 FQNNGV. Germline trimming cut 5 bases from V and 14 bases from J; bases unmatched to any gene: 8. CDR3 length: 12 residues. The CDR3, as DNA: TGTGCCAGCAGCCGCGGACAGGGACAGGAGTTCTTC. It is translated as CASSRGQGQEFF.

This clonotype came up many times. J is TRBJ2-2 and V is TRBV3-1; D is uncertain. The germline V gene encodes CDR1 LGHDT and CDR2 YNNKEL (reference sequence). V was cut by 5 bases and J by 5 bases, with 9 bases left in between. CDR3 length: 13 residues. CDR3 amino acids: CASSKGNTGELFF. The CDR3, as DNA: TGTGCCAGCAGCAAAGGGAATACCGGGGAGCTGTTTTTT.

This clonotype was counted only a few times. The chain couples TRBV6-1 to TRBJ2-2; TRBD2 might be the D (6 bases). This CDR3 spans 16 amino acids. Germline assignment: CDR1 MNHNS and CDR2 SASEGT. V gave up 7 bases and J gave up 0 bases, with 15 bases separating them. CDR3 sequence reads: CASTLRDSTNTGELFF. CDR3 sequence (DNA): TGTGCCAGCACTTTACGGGACTCTACGAACACCGGGGAGCTGTTTTTT.

This clonotype was detected ten times or more. This chain connects TRBV6-2 or TRBV6-3 to TRBJ2-3; unclear D gene. Germline CDR1 reads MNHEY; CDR2 reads SVGEGT. The V and J ends lost 4 bases and 14 bases respectively, with 22 bases between them. This CDR3 has 14 amino acids. The CDR3 coding sequence is TGTGCCAGCAGTTCCCATGAACTTGATGGCGCGTCGTATTTT. Translated: CASSSHELDGASYF.

In its sample, this clonotype was seen many times. This rearrangement joins TRBV10-3 to TRBJ2-1; 7 nucleotides agree with TRBD2. Trimming at V came to 0 bases and at J to 6 bases, leaving 8 bases not matched to a gene. Germline V gene data show CDR1 as ENHRY and CDR2 as SYGVKD. The CDR3 extends over 16 amino acids. The CDR3 coding sequence is TGTGCCATCAGTGAGTCCTGGGAGGGGCCGGGCAATGAGCAGTTCTTC. Residues: CAISESWEGPGNEQFF.